This is a list of T cell receptor beta chains from one sample in a study of cytomegalovirus exposure and HLA in healthy donors. Libraries were prepared by immunoSEQ multiplex PCR; TCRdb keeps only in-frame clonotypes and omits some of them. The table has 150,000 to 200,000 clones, about three quarters seen once. The sequencing input was PBMCs. Receptors were obtained from a woman in her forties in good health and CMV-seropositive. The CDR3 runs from the conserved cysteine through the conserved F or W. A D gene is named only where the DNA matches it firmly. Expanded clones get a size class; other rows say once, few or many, or leave the size out.

cdr3_nt: TGTGCCAGCAGCTTAGTCCTAGGGGCAGGAAACACCATATATTTT; cdr3_aa: CASSLVLGAGNTIYF; d_call: -; v_call: TRBV7-2; clone_size: many; j_call: TRBJ1-3
cdr3_nt: TGTGCCAGCAGCTTGGTGGGGGGGATGGCTGAAGCTTTCTTT; cdr3_aa: CASSLVGGMAEAFF; d_call: -; v_call: TRBV5-4; clone_size: -; j_call: TRBJ1-1
cdr3_nt: TGTGCCAGCAGCGGTTACAGGGGGGGGAATGAAAAACTGTTTTTT; cdr3_aa: CASSGYRGGNEKLFF; d_call: TRBD1; v_call: TRBV9; clone_size: -; j_call: TRBJ1-4
cdr3_nt: TGTGCCAGCAGCGTAGGTAACAGGCGAGGCTACACCTTC; cdr3_aa: CASSVGNRRGYTF; d_call: -; v_call: TRBV9; clone_size: -; j_call: TRBJ1-2
cdr3_nt: TGTGCCAGCAGTGCCAGAGGACAGGGTATCTCTGGAAACACCATATATTTT; cdr3_aa: CASSARGQGISGNTIYF; d_call: TRBD1; v_call: TRBV2; clone_size: -; j_call: TRBJ1-3
cdr3_nt: TGTGCCAGCAGCCCAGGGGTAACCTACGAGCAGTACTTC; cdr3_aa: CASSPGVTYEQYF; d_call: -; v_call: TRBV5-4; clone_size: -; j_call: TRBJ2-7
cdr3_nt: TGTGCCAGCAGCCGCGTCGTGACAGGGAACACTGAAGCTTTCTTT; cdr3_aa: CASSRVVTGNTEAFF; d_call: -; v_call: TRBV11-2; clone_size: -; j_call: TRBJ1-1
cdr3_nt: TGTGCCAGCTCAGAGGACAGAGCTTACGAGCAGTACTTC; cdr3_aa: CASSEDRAYEQYF; d_call: -; v_call: TRBV18; clone_size: -; j_call: TRBJ2-7
cdr3_nt: TGCGCCAGCAGCTGGGACAACTCGAACACCGGGGAGCTGTTTTTT; cdr3_aa: CASSWDNSNTGELFF; d_call: -; v_call: TRBV5-1; clone_size: -; j_call: TRBJ2-2
cdr3_nt: TGCGCCAGCAGCGTTCTAGGGACAGGGGAATACGAGCAGTACTTC; cdr3_aa: CASSVLGTGEYEQYF; d_call: TRBD1; v_call: TRBV5-1; clone_size: -; j_call: TRBJ2-7
cdr3_nt: TGTGCCAGCAGCTTAGGATTAAGGAGCTCCTATAATTCACCCCTCCACTTT; cdr3_aa: CASSLGLRSSYNSPLHF; d_call: -; v_call: TRBV11-2; clone_size: few; j_call: TRBJ1-6
cdr3_nt: TGTTCCAGCAGCTTCTTCTCTGGAAACACCATATATTTT; cdr3_aa: CSSSFFSGNTIYF; d_call: -; v_call: TRBV7-9; clone_size: -; j_call: TRBJ1-3
cdr3_nt: TGTGCCATCAGTGAGTCAGCAGGGAGGATCCAGCCCCAGCATTTT; cdr3_aa: CAISESAGRIQPQHF; d_call: -; v_call: TRBV10-3; clone_size: -; j_call: TRBJ1-5
cdr3_nt: TGTGCCTGGAGTAATATTGATGTGGACAGGGGCTACGAGCAGTACTTC; cdr3_aa: CAWSNIDVDRGYEQYF; d_call: TRBD1; v_call: TRBV30; clone_size: -; j_call: TRBJ2-7
cdr3_nt: TGTGCCAGCAGCCAAGATATATTGAGCAATGAGCAGTTCTTC; cdr3_aa: CASSQDILSNEQFF; d_call: -; v_call: TRBV14; clone_size: -; j_call: TRBJ2-1
cdr3_nt: TGTGCCTGGAGTACAGGGGCAGAGACCCAGTACTTC; cdr3_aa: CAWSTGAETQYF; d_call: TRBD1; v_call: TRBV30; clone_size: -; j_call: TRBJ2-5
cdr3_nt: TGTGCCAGCAGTAGGGCGGGCAACTATGGCTACACCTTC; cdr3_aa: CASSRAGNYGYTF; d_call: -; v_call: TRBV28; clone_size: -; j_call: TRBJ1-2
cdr3_nt: TGTGCCAGCAGCTTGGTCGGTGAGCAGTACTTC; cdr3_aa: CASSLVGEQYF; d_call: -; v_call: TRBV7-8; clone_size: -; j_call: TRBJ2-7
cdr3_nt: TGTGCCAGCACAACGAGCTCCTACAATGAGCAGTTCTTC; cdr3_aa: CASTTSSYNEQFF; d_call: -; v_call: TRBV6-6; clone_size: -; j_call: TRBJ2-1
cdr3_nt: TGTGCCAGCAAAGGAGCTAGCAGTCAGTACTTC; cdr3_aa: CASKGASSQYF; d_call: -; v_call: TRBV6-5; clone_size: -; j_call: TRBJ2-4
cdr3_nt: TGTGCCAGCAGCCTAACCCAAGAGACCCAGTACTTC; cdr3_aa: CASSLTQETQYF; d_call: -; v_call: TRBV11-2; clone_size: once; j_call: TRBJ2-5
cdr3_nt: TGTGCCAGCAGCTTAGGAGGAGATGAGCAGTTCTTC; cdr3_aa: CASSLGGDEQFF; d_call: -; v_call: TRBV7-6; clone_size: -; j_call: TRBJ2-1
cdr3_nt: TGTGCCAGCAGTGACAGGGGGCTTGGCTACACCTTC; cdr3_aa: CASSDRGLGYTF; d_call: TRBD1; v_call: TRBV2; clone_size: -; j_call: TRBJ1-2
cdr3_nt: TGTGCCAGTAGTGATCCGAGACAGGGAAGCTATGGCTACACCTTC; cdr3_aa: CASSDPRQGSYGYTF; d_call: TRBD1; v_call: TRBV19; clone_size: -; j_call: TRBJ1-2
cdr3_nt: TGTGCCTGGACGGGCAGGGCCTCCTACGAGCAGTACTTC; cdr3_aa: CAWTGRASYEQYF; d_call: -; v_call: TRBV30; clone_size: -; j_call: TRBJ2-7
cdr3_nt: TGTGCCAGCAGCTTGGGACCCAGGGTTGGTGGCCAAGAGACCCAGTACTTC; cdr3_aa: CASSLGPRVGGQETQYF; d_call: -; v_call: TRBV5-4; clone_size: -; j_call: TRBJ2-5